This T cell receptor (beta chain) was recovered during a study of T cell changes during pregnancy in multiple sclerosis. The method was immunoSEQ multiplex PCR; TCRdb's version includes in-frame clones alone and lacks a portion of them. The sample records 65,000 to 90,000 clones, roughly 92% being singletons. Germline values: CDR1 SGHVS, CDR2 FNYEAQ. This CDR3 has 18 amino acids. V lost 5 bases to trimming and J lost 1 base; unmatched junction nucleotides: 7. This clone appeared once. This receptor was obtained from a female donor in good health, enrolled as a control in a pregnancy study. Source: peripheral blood, taken in the third trimester of pregnancy. This chain joins TRBV7-6 and TRBJ2-6, with TRBD2 identical over 11 bases. The CDR3 protein is CASSPILAGDSGANVLTF. The CDR3 DNA reads TGTGCCAGCAGCCCTATACTAGCGGGGGATTCTGGGGCCAACGTCCTGACTTTC.